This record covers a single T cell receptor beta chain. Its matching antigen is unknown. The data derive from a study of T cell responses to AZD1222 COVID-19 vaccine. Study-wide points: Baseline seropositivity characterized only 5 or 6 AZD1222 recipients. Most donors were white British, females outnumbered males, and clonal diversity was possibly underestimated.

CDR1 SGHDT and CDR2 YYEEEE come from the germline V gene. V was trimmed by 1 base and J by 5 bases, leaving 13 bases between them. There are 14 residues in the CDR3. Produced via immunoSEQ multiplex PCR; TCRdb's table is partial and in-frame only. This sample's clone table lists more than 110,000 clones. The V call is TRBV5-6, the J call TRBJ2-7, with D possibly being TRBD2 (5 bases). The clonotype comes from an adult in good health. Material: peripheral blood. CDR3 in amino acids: CASSLRTPPNEQYF. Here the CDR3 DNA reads TGTGCCAGCAGCTTGCGGACTCCCCCCAACGAGCAGTACTTC. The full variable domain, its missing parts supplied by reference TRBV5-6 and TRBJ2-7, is DAGVTQSPTHLIKTRGQQVTLRCSPKSGHDTVSWYQQALGQGPQFIFQYYEEEERQRGNFPDRFSGHQFPNYSSELNVNALLLGDSALYLCASSLRTPPNEQYFGPGTRLTVT.